What follows are 23 T cell receptor beta chains derived from one specimen sequenced in a study of blood T cell repertoires in COVID-19. Produced via immunoSEQ multiplex PCR; TCRdb's table is partial and in-frame only. The sample holds around 250,000 clones, 80% to 85% seen once. The sample comprised peripheral blood. The receptor set was obtained from a woman in her late teens or twenties with acute or convalescent COVID-19.

The chain combines TRBV4-3 with TRBJ2-3, with TRBD1 matching over 7 bases. The CDR3 sequence is 16 residues long. With V trimmed by 7 bases and J by 3 bases, 13 bases remained unmatched. CDR1 is LGHNA, CDR2 YSLEER, per germline. The CDR3 DNA reads as TGCGCCAGCAACCCCAGGGGGATCAGGGGGACAGATACGCAGTATTTT. This gives the protein CASNPRGIRGTDTQYF.

This clone was recorded a few times. The chain uses TRBV11-2 and TRBJ2-3; 8 nucleotides align to TRBD2. The CDR3 totals 17 residues. CDR1 and CDR2 from the germline V gene are SGHAT and FQNNGV. Trimming cost V 4 bases and J 1 base; bases outside gene matches: 10. CDR3 residues: CASSSHLTSGRTDTQYF. CDR3 sequence (DNA): TGTGCCAGCAGCTCTCACCTCACTAGCGGACGCACAGATACGCAGTATTTT.

CDR3 region: CASSYSSPDTGELFF. The CDR3 nucleotides read TGTGCCAGCAGTTACTCGAGCCCGGACACCGGGGAGCTGTTTTTT. The chain employs TRBV6-7 and TRBJ2-2; D call uncertain. TRBV6-7 is designated an ORF whose function remains uncertain. Trimming cost V 0 bases and J 3 bases, with 8 bases left between them. This CDR3 contains 15 residues.

J is TRBJ1-3 and V is TRBV27; D may be TRBD1 (5 bases). Germline V gives CDR1 MNHEY, CDR2 SMNVEV (reference sequence). This CDR3 has 15 amino acids. Trimming cost V 2 bases and J 2 bases, with 10 bases left between them. The CDR3 nucleotides are TGTGCCAGCAGTTTAAAAGGGACTCCTGGAAACACCATATATTTT. This gives the protein CASSLKGTPGNTIYF.

This clone showed up just a few times. The rearrangement links TRBV9 to TRBJ1-1; D is possibly TRBD1 (5 bases). This CDR3 spans 12 amino acids. Trimming left V 3 bases short and J 7 bases short, with 10 bases between. Germline V gives CDR1 SGDLS, CDR2 YYNGEE. The DNA for the CDR3 is TGTGCCAGCAGCGCCCAGGGTGGTGAAGCTTTCTTT. Amino acids: CASSAQGGEAFF.

This chain joins TRBV2 and TRBJ2-1; TRBD2 might be the D (6 bases). The germline V gene has CDR1 SNHLY and CDR2 FYNNEI. Trimming pared 4 bases from V and 7 bases from J, leaving 11 bases between. There are 13 residues in the CDR3. As DNA, the CDR3 is TGTGCCAGCAGTGGTGCAGGGAGGAATGAGCAGTTCTTC. It is translated as CASSGAGRNEQFF.

The rearrangement uses TRBV5-6 and TRBJ1-2; possible D gene TRBD1, 5 bases. This CDR3 spans 16 amino acids. Germline loops: CDR1 SGHDT, CDR2 YYEEEE. Trimming stripped 3 bases from V and 3 bases from J, with 18 bases between. The CDR3 is CASSSGREGPYYGYTF. DNA for the CDR3: TGTGCCAGCAGCTCGGGGCGGGAGGGGCCTTACTATGGCTACACCTTC.

The table lists this clone with a few counts. The CDR3: CATSDGQYSNQPQHF. The CDR3 DNA is TGTGCCACCAGTGACGGACAGTATAGCAATCAGCCCCAGCATTTT. The rearrangement joins TRBV24-1 to TRBJ1-5; D possibly corresponds to TRBD1 (6 bases). Trimming removed 4 bases from V and 0 bases from J, with 9 bases in between. From germline, CDR1 is KGHDR and CDR2 SFDVKD. This CDR3 region has 15 residues.

This chain connects TRBV13 to TRBJ2-1; 8 nucleotides line up with TRBD1. Germline lookup yields CDR1 PRHDT and CDR2 FYEKMQ (reference sequence). J lost 4 bases, V lost 1 base, and 3 bases had no gene match. The CDR3 contains 15 residues. CDR3 DNA: TGTGCCAGCAGCTTAGCGCAGGGGGCTTACAATGAGCAGTTCTTC. It specifies CASSLAQGAYNEQFF.

The chain couples TRBV5-4 to TRBJ2-1, with 7 bases identical to TRBD2. This CDR3 is 15 amino acids long. Germline CDR1 is SGHNT and CDR2 is YYREEE (reference sequence). The J segment lost 2 bases and the V segment lost 4 bases, leaving 6 bases of the junction unmatched. As DNA, the CDR3 is TGTGCCAGCAGCCTGAGCGGGGCCACCTACAATGAGCAGTTCTTC. This sequence encodes CASSLSGATYNEQFF.

In its sample, this clone was seen once. The chain has TRBV28 and TRBJ2-7; 8 nucleotides align to TRBD1. The CDR3 has 13 residues. Germline V lookup: CDR1 MDHEN, CDR2 SYDVKM. J gave up 5 bases and V 6 bases, and 6 bases lay outside the gene matches. Here the CDR3 DNA reads TGTGCCAGCAGGCCAGGGGGCCACCACGAGCAGTACTTC. Its protein product is CASRPGGHHEQYF.

The chain recombines TRBV18 with TRBJ1-6; TRBD1 matches 7 bases. J gave up 5 bases and V 3 bases, and 10 bases lay outside the gene matches. This CDR3 is 17 amino acids long. The V gene's germline CDR1 is KGHSH and CDR2 LQKENI. CDR3 DNA sequence: TGTGCCAGCTCACCCCGGCAGCAGGGGGGCGATAATTCACCCCTCCACTTT. It encodes CASSPRQQGGDNSPLHF.

The rearrangement joins TRBV27 to TRBJ2-3; 8 positions agree with TRBD2. CDR1 is MNHEY, CDR2 SMNVEV, per germline (reference sequence). This CDR3 contains 17 residues. The ends lost 2 bases at V and 2 bases at J; junction bases unmatched: 9. This CDR3 reads CASSLLFASGFTDTQYF. The CDR3, as DNA: TGTGCCAGCAGTTTACTTTTTGCTAGCGGGTTCACAGATACGCAGTATTTT.

This clone was seen a single time. The rearrangement uses TRBV5-1 and TRBJ2-7; 9 positions match TRBD2. V dropped 1 base and J dropped 0; count of bases not matched to a gene: 5. Germline-derived CDR1 and CDR2 are SGHRS and YFSETQ. This CDR3 spans 16 amino acids. CDR3 DNA: TGCGCCAGCAGCTTGATGAGTAGCGGGAGCTCCTACGAGCAGTACTTC. Protein sequence: CASSLMSSGSSYEQYF. Combining the CDR3 with reference TRBV5-1 and TRBJ2-7 gives the whole variable domain KAGVTQTPRYLIKTRGQQVTLSCSPISGHRSVSWYQQTPGQGLQFLFEYFSETQRNKGNFPGRFSGRQFSNSRSEMNVSTLELGDSALYLCASSLMSSGSSYEQYFGPGTRLTVT.

J is TRBJ2-2 and V is TRBV13, with 10 bases identical to TRBD1. Germline V CDR1 and CDR2: PRHDT, FYEKMQ (reference sequence). V shed 3 bases and J 6 bases; nucleotides not matched to a gene: 4. This CDR3 comprises 15 residues. CDR3 loop: CASSLGQGFSGELFF. CDR3 nucleotide sequence: TGTGCCAGCAGCTTGGGACAGGGGTTCTCCGGGGAGCTGTTTTTT.

A few counts support this clone. V and J are TRBV18 and TRBJ1-1; TRBD1 might be the D (6 bases). Germline V gene sequence: CDR1 KGHSH, CDR2 LQKENI. With 4 bases removed from V and 1 base from J, the gap between germline ends came to 16 bases. The CDR3 totals 16 residues. CDR3 region: CASSLSLNRENTEAFF. The CDR3 coding sequence is TGTGCCAGCTCACTTTCCCTTAACAGGGAGAACACTGAAGCTTTCTTT.

The CDR3 here is CASSYSRQETQYF. In DNA form, the CDR3 reads TGTGCCAGCAGTTACTCGCGTCAAGAGACCCAGTACTTC. The chain combines TRBV6-5 with TRBJ2-5, with D unresolved. Germline values: CDR1 MNHEY, CDR2 SVGAGI. The germline V and J ends were trimmed by 0 bases and 2 bases, with 4 bases remaining between them. The CDR3 runs 13 residues.

V usage is TRBV9 and J usage is TRBJ2-1; the match to TRBD1 covers 9 bases. CDR3 length: 15 residues. Germline assignment: CDR1 SGDLS and CDR2 YYNGEE. The V and J ends lost 3 bases and 0 bases, in that order; junction bases with no gene match: 1. CDR3: CASSGQGGSYNEQFF. DNA of the CDR3: TGTGCCAGCAGCGGACAGGGGGGCTCCTACAATGAGCAGTTCTTC.

This chain links TRBV6-5 with TRBJ2-7; weak D call: TRBD2 (7 bases). Per the germline V gene, CDR1 is MNHEY and CDR2 is SVGAGI. The CDR3 consists of 15 residues. V shed 2 bases and J shed 2 bases, with 13 bases lying between them. The CDR3 protein is CASSYRGGKPYEQYF. In DNA form, the CDR3 reads TGTGCCAGCAGTTACAGGGGGGGGAAACCCTACGAGCAGTACTTC.

The rearrangement links TRBV6-5 to TRBJ1-1; 11 nucleotides match TRBD1. The CDR3 is 15 amino acids. CDR1 MNHEY and CDR2 SVGAGI come from the germline V gene. The V and J ends lost 4 bases and 4 bases, in that order; junction bases with no gene match: 5. The CDR3 nucleotides are TGTGCCAGCAGTTGGACAGGGGGCGCGAGCACTGAAGCTTTCTTT. It is translated as CASSWTGGASTEAFF.

This chain uses TRBV18 with TRBJ1-3; D uncertain. This CDR3 is built from 14 residues. Germline V gene lookup returns CDR1 KGHSH and CDR2 LQKENI. With 4 bases removed from V and 2 bases from J, the gap between germline ends came to 9 bases. The CDR3 sequence is CASSRGQTGNTIYF. Here the CDR3 DNA reads TGTGCCAGCTCACGAGGTCAGACTGGAAACACCATATATTTT.

The rearrangement joins TRBV7-2 to TRBJ2-3; D may be TRBD1 (6 bases). The V end was cut by 2 bases, the J end by 2 bases, with 14 bases between. Germline assignment: CDR1 SGHTA and CDR2 FQGNSA. The CDR3 totals 16 residues. CDR3 in amino acids: CASSLYPGVDTDTQYF. The CDR3 region has the DNA TGTGCCAGCAGCTTATACCCAGGGGTTGACACAGATACGCAGTATTTT.

As DNA, the CDR3 is TGTGCCAGTAGTTCCCGACAGGGAAGTCTAAATGAAAAACTGTTTTTT. Translation: CASSSRQGSLNEKLFF. The genes are TRBV19 and TRBJ1-4; 7 nucleotides match TRBD1. This CDR3 is built from 16 residues. After removal of 5 bases from V and 5 bases from J, the junction contained 11 bases not matched to a gene. Germline loops: CDR1 LNHDA, CDR2 SQIVND (reference sequence).